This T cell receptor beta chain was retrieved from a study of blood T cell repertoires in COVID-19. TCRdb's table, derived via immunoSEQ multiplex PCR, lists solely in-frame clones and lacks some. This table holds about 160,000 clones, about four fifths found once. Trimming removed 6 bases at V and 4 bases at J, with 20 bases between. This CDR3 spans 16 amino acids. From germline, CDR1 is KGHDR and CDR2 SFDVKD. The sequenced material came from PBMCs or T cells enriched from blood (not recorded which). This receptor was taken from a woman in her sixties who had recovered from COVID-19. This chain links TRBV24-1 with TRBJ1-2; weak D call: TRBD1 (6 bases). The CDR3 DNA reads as TGTGCCACCAGTCCGCGAAGGGAGTCAGGGGCCTATGGCTACACCTTC. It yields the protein CATSPRRESGAYGYTF.